This entry lists 12 T cell receptor beta chains sequenced from one sample in a study of OX40 agonist ivuxolimab in advanced cancers. TCRdb's copy holds only in-frame clones and misses some; the assay was immunoSEQ multiplex PCR. The sample holds around 76,000 clones, 86% seen once. This material consisted of CD4+ or CD8+ T cells sorted from blood, taken in a trial of the OX40 agonist ivuxolimab. The origin of the receptors is an adult with an advanced solid tumor such as melanoma, head and neck, liver or kidney cancer.

The rearrangement uses TRBV15 and TRBJ1-5, with D unresolved. This CDR3 has 14 residues. CDR1 LNHNV and CDR2 YYDKDF come from the germline V gene (reference sequence). V was pared by 0 bases and J by 6 bases, with 9 bases between. The CDR3 sequence is CATSRDQKSQPQHF. The CDR3 DNA reads TGTGCCACCAGCAGAGATCAAAAGAGTCAGCCCCAGCATTTT.

V gene TRBV4-1 combines with J gene TRBJ1-2, with TRBD1 as a possible D gene (5 bases). CDR1 MGHRA and CDR2 YSYEKL come from the germline V gene. The germline V and J ends were trimmed by 6 bases and 0 bases, with 14 bases remaining between them. The CDR3 runs 15 residues. CDR3 DNA sequence: TGCGCCAGCAGACAACCGGGGGGGGCTAACTATGGCTACACCTTC. Its protein product is CASRQPGGANYGYTF.

This sequence joins TRBV5-1 and TRBJ1-4; no firm D call. The J call may be wrong; the DNA end is better matched by TRBJ2-2. This CDR3 is built from 10 residues. Per germline, CDR1 SGHRS and CDR2 YFSETQ. The CDR3 sequence is CASSPEELFF. DNA for the CDR3: TGCGCCAGCAGCCCCGAGGAGCTGTTTTTT.

The genes are TRBV27 and TRBJ2-1; D not certain. Germline V gene data show CDR1 as MNHEY and CDR2 as SMNVEV (reference sequence). The CDR3 spans 14 residues. The V end lost 9 bases, the J end lost 1 base, and 13 bases lay between the germline ends. CDR3 nucleotides: TGTGCCAGTCTTCCCCCTTGGTCCTACAATGAGCAGTTCTTC. As protein: CASLPPWSYNEQFF.

The chain couples TRBV5-1 to TRBJ1-1; no definite D call. The CDR3 is 13 amino acids. The V and J ends lost 0 bases and 6 bases respectively, with 9 bases between them. The germline V gene encodes CDR1 SGHRS and CDR2 YFSETQ. The CDR3 sequence: CASSLGGFPEAFF. The DNA of the CDR3 is TGCGCCAGCAGCTTGGGGGGTTTTCCTGAAGCTTTCTTT.

The gene calls are TRBV7-9 and TRBJ2-5, with 7 bases matching TRBD1. The V segment lost 3 bases and the J segment 1 base; nucleotides outside the gene matches: 2. In germline, CDR1 is SEHNR, CDR2 FQNEAQ (reference sequence). The CDR3 length is 14 residues. The CDR3 bases are TGTGCCAGCAGCTTGGGGACAGCCCAAGAGACCCAGTACTTC. It translates to CASSLGTAQETQYF.

As DNA, the CDR3 is TGTGCCAGCAGCTTAGGAGTCGGTCAAGAGACCCAGTACTTC. This translates into CASSLGVGQETQYF. The chain carries TRBV11-2 and TRBJ2-5; D gene ambiguous. This CDR3 contains 14 residues. The ends were cut back, 1 base at V and 2 bases at J, with 8 bases in the middle. Looked up from germline, CDR1 is SGHAT and CDR2 is FQNNGV.

The rearrangement links TRBV10-3 to TRBJ2-5; 7 positions agree with TRBD2. This CDR3 is 14 amino acids long. Germline CDR1 is ENHRY and CDR2 is SYGVKD. V was pared by 10 bases and J by 0 bases, with 8 bases of the junction left unmatched. Written as DNA, the CDR3 is TGTGCCACCCTGGGGGGGAGGTACCAAGAGACCCAGTACTTC. This gives the protein CATLGGRYQETQYF.

This clone was seen once. Other DNA sequences within the sample encode an identical CDR3. The chain is built from TRBV7-2 and TRBJ1-3, with D possibly TRBD1 on 5 matching bases. Germline V gene lookup returns CDR1 SGHTA and CDR2 FQGNSA. V lost 3 bases, J lost 2 bases, and 11 bases lay in between. The CDR3 sequence is 15 residues long. CDR3 sequence reads: CASSLGGSAGNTIYF. Written as DNA, the CDR3 is TGTGCCAGCAGCTTGGGGGGATCTGCTGGAAACACCATATATTTT. Filled out from reference TRBV7-2 and TRBJ1-3, the complete variable domain reads GAGVSQSPSNKVTEKGKDVELRCDPISGHTALYWYRQSLGQGLEFLIYFQGNSAPDKSGLPSDRFSAERTGGSVSTLTIQRTQQEDSAVYLCASSLGGSAGNTIYFGEGSWLTVV.

This chain links TRBV5-1 with TRBJ1-5, with no clear D. This CDR3 comprises 15 residues. CDR1 SGHRS and CDR2 YFSETQ come from the germline V gene. Trimming took off 4 bases at V and 1 base at J, with 12 bases between the two ends. For the CDR3, the DNA is TGCGCCAGCAGCGCAGGAATAGGAAGCAATCAGCCCCAGCATTTT. Translation gives CASSAGIGSNQPQHF.

The chain carries TRBV11-2 and TRBJ1-3; D unresolved. The CDR3 has 16 amino acids. Germline assignment: CDR1 SGHAT and CDR2 FQNNGV. The V gene lost 1 base and the J gene lost 1 base, with 11 bases spanning the gap. The CDR3 coding sequence is TGTGCCAGCAGCTTAGGACCCGTGGGGTCTGGAAACACCATATATTTT. Its translation is CASSLGPVGSGNTIYF. Together with reference TRBV11-2 and TRBJ1-3, the CDR3 gives the full variable domain: EAGVAQSPRYKIIEKRQSVAFWCNPISGHATLYWYQQILGQGPKLLIQFQNNGVVDDSQLPKDRFSAERLKGVDSTLKIQPAKLEDSAVYLCASSLGPVGSGNTIYFGEGSWLTVV.

This clone was seen a few times. The J gene is TRBJ2-5, the V gene TRBV2; 12 bases match TRBD2. This CDR3 spans 14 amino acids. Trimming cost V 4 bases and J 6 bases; bases outside gene matches: 3. Germline V gives CDR1 SNHLY, CDR2 FYNNEI. CDR3 nucleotides: TGTGCCAGCAGTGGGACTAGCGGGGTCAAGACCCAGTACTTC. Its translation is CASSGTSGVKTQYF.